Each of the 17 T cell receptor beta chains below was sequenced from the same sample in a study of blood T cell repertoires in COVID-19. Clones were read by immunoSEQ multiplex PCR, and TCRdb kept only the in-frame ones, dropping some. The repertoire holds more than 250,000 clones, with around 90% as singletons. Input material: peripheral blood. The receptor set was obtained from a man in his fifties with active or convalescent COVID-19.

CDR3 DNA sequence: TGTGCCAGCAGCGGCGACAGGCGGGGGGCTACGGGCACCGGGGAGCTGTTTTTT. Its protein is CASSGDRRGATGTGELFF. The rearrangement joins TRBV9 to TRBJ2-2, with 8 bases matching TRBD2. The CDR3 loop spans 18 amino acids. In germline, CDR1 is SGDLS, CDR2 YYNGEE. With 3 bases clipped from V and 4 bases from J, the junction kept 14 bases outside the gene matches.

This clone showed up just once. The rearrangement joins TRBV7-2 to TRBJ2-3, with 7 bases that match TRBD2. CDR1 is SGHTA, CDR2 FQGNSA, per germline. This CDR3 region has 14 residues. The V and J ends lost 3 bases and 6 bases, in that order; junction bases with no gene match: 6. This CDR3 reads CASSLVAGGDTQYF. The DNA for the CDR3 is TGTGCCAGCAGCTTGGTGGCCGGGGGGGATACGCAGTATTTT.

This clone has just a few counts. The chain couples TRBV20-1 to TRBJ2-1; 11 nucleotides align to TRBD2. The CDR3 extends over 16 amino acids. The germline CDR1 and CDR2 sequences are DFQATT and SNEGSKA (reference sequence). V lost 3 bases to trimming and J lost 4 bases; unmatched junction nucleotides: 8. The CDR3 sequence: CSASDVASGRYNEQFF. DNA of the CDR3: TGCAGTGCTAGTGATGTAGCTAGCGGGAGGTACAATGAGCAGTTCTTC.

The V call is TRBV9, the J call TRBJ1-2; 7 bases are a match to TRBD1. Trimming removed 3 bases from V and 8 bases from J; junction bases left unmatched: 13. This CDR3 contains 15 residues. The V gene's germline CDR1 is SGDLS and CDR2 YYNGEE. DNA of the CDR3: TGTGCCAGCAGCGCCGCCGCAAACAGGGGAAGGGGCTACACCTTC. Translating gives CASSAAANRGRGYTF.

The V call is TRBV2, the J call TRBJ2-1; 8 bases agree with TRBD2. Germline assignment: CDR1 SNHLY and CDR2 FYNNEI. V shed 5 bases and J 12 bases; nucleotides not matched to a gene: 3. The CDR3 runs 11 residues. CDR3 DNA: TGTGCCAGCAGTCAGACTAGCGCGCAGTTCTTC. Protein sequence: CASSQTSAQFF.

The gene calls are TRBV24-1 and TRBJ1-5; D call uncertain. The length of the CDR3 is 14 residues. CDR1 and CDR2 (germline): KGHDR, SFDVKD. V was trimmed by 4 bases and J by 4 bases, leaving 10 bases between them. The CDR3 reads CATSERGKNQPQHF. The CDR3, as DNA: TGTGCCACCAGTGAGAGAGGTAAAAATCAGCCCCAGCATTTT.

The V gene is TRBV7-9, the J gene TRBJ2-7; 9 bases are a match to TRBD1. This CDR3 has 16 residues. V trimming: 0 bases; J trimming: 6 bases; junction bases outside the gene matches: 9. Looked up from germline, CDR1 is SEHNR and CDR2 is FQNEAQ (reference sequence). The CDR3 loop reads CASSLAHGQGNGEQYF. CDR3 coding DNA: TGTGCCAGCAGCTTAGCACACGGACAGGGGAACGGCGAGCAGTACTTC. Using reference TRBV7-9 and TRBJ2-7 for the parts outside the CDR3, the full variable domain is DTGVSQNPRHKITKRGQNVTFRCDPISEHNRLYWYRQTLGQGPEFLTYFQNEAQLEKSRLLSDRFSAERPKGSFSTLEIQRTEQGDSAMYLCASSLAHGQGNGEQYFGPGTRLTVT.

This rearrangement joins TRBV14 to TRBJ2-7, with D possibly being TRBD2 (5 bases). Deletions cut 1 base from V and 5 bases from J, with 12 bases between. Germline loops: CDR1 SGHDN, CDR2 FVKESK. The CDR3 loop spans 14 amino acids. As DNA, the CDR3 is TGTGCCAGCAGCCAAGCCAGCGGTAGCAACGAGCAGTACTTC. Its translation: CASSQASGSNEQYF.

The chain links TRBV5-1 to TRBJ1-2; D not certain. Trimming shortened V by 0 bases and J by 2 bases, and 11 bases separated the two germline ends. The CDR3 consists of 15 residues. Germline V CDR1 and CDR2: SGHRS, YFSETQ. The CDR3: CASSLEAGLNYGYTF. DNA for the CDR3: TGCGCCAGCAGCTTGGAAGCAGGCCTAAACTATGGCTACACCTTC.

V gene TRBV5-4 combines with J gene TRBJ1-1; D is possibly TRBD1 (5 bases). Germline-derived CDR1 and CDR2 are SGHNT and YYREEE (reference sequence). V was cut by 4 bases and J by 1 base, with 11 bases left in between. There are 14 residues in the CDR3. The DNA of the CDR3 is TGTGCCAGCAGCCGGGGGGGAAGGAACACTGAAGCTTTCTTT. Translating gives CASSRGGRNTEAFF.

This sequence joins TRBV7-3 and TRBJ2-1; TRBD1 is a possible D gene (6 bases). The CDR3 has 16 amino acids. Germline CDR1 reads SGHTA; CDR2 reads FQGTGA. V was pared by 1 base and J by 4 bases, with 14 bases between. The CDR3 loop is CASSLMAAGVYNEQFF. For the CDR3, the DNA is TGTGCCAGCAGCTTAATGGCGGCAGGGGTTTACAATGAGCAGTTCTTC.

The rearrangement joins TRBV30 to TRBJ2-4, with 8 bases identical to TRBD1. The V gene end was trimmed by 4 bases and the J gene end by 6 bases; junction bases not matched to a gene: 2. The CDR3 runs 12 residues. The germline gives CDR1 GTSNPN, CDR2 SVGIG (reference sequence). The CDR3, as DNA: TGTGCCTGGACCGGACAGGGAAACATTCAGTACTTC. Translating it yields CAWTGQGNIQYF.

The CDR3 protein is CASSQDRIRTEAFF. The CDR3 coding sequence is TGCGCCAGCAGCCAAGATCGTATTCGCACTGAAGCTTTCTTT. The chain has TRBV4-3 and TRBJ1-1, with no clear D. Germline lookup yields CDR1 LGHNA and CDR2 YSLEER. V lost 0 bases and J lost 4, with 9 bases in between. This CDR3 is built from 14 residues.

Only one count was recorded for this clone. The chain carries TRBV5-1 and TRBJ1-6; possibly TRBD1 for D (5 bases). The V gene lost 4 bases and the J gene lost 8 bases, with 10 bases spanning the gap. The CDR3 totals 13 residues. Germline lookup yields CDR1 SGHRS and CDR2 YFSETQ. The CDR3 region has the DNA TGCGCCAGCAGCGCCCGGGGGGATTCACCCCTCCACTTT. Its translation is CASSARGDSPLHF.

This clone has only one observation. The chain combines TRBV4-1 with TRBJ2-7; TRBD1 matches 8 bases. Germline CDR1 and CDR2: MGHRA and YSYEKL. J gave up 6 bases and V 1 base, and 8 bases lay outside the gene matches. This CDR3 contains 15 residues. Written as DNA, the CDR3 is TGCGCCAGCAGCCAAGGTACAGGGGGGAGCGGCGAGCAGTACTTC. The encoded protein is CASSQGTGGSGEQYF.

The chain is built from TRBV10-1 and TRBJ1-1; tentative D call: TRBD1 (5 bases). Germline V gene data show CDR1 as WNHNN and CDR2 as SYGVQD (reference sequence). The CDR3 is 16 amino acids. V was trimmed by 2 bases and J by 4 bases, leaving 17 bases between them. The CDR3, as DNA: TGCGCCAGCAGTGAGCCAAGGAGGGGTGGATCCACTGAAGCTTTCTTT. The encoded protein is CASSEPRRGGSTEAFF.

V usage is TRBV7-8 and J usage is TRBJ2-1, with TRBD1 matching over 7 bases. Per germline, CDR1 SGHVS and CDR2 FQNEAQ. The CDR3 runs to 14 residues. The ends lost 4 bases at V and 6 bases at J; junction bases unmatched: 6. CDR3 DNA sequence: TGTGCCAGCAGCTCGGGACAGCCTACCAATGAGCAGTTCTTC. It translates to CASSSGQPTNEQFF.